This T cell receptor (beta chain) emerged from a study of control samples from healthy donors and cancer patients. Looked up from germline, CDR1 is MNHNY and CDR2 is SVGAGI (reference sequence). CDR3 size: 14 residues. The V gene end was trimmed by 5 bases and the J gene end by 2 bases; junction bases not matched to a gene: 5. Profiling relied on immunoSEQ multiplex PCR, and the TCRdb table lists in-frame clones only, not all of them. Among 71,000 or so clones listed, just under 90% were seen once. Sequencing used PBMCs. This sequence originates from a man between 60 and 75 years old with lung cancer. This sequence joins TRBV6-6 and TRBJ2-5; 7 nucleotides align to TRBD2. The CDR3 is CASSEREMQETQYF. CDR3 DNA sequence: TGTGCCAGCAGTGAGCGGGAAATGCAAGAGACCCAGTACTTC.